A selection of T cell receptor beta chains follows, all from one sample in a study of neurological immune-mediated disorders. From the 5' RACE reads, TCRdb called clonotypes with MiXCR, one entry per CDR3 protein. The sample has about 58,000 distinct CDR3 sequences, 3% to 3.5% seen once. Sequenced material: PBMCs. These receptors were taken from a woman aged 60 to 75 with multiple sclerosis. The CDR3 runs from the conserved cysteine through the conserved F or W. D genes are given only for firm matches. The listing skips clone size in some rows; elsewhere it reads once, few, many or a size class.

j_call cdr3_length clone_size d_call v_call cdr3_aa cdr3_nt
TRBJ1-1 15 many . TRBV5-1 CASSLVTGTNTEAFF TGCGCCAGCAGCTTGGTCACAGGGACGAACACTGAAGCTTTCTTT
TRBJ2-7 13 medium-sized . TRBV21-1 CASSKCGLYEQYF TGTGCCAGCAGCAAATGCGGCCTCTACGAGCAGTACTTC
TRBJ1-1 14 many . TRBV28 CASSLQGGHTEAFF TGTGCCAGCAGTTTACAGGGAGGACACACTGAAGCTTTCTTT
TRBJ2-3 12 many . TRBV11-2 CASSLTGDTQYF TGTGCCAGCAGCCTAACGGGGGATACGCAGTATTTT
TRBJ1-5 15 . . TRBV11-2 CASSLVGGDGQPQHF TGTGCCAGCAGCTTAGTCGGGGGGGATGGACAGCCCCAGCATTTT
TRBJ1-5 13 many . TRBV15 CATSSIPQSAQHF TGTGCCACCAGCAGTATTCCCCAATCAGCCCAGCATTTT
TRBJ2-7 14 many TRBD1 TRBV10-3 CAISDPDRGYEQYF TGTGCCATCAGTGATCCTGACAGGGGATACGAGCAGTACTTC
TRBJ1-1 13 many . TRBV29-1 CSVVKGPNTEAFF TGCAGCGTTGTCAAGGGTCCAAACACTGAAGCTTTCTTT
TRBJ2-1 15 many . TRBV15 CATSRVAEGGNEQFF TGTGCCACCAGCAGAGTTGCAGAAGGGGGCAATGAGCAGTTCTTC
TRBJ2-1 15 many TRBD2 TRBV11-1 CASSLDLAGYNEQFF TGTGCCAGCAGCTTAGACCTAGCGGGTTACAATGAGCAGTTCTTC
TRBJ2-7 9 many . TRBV2 CASTYEQYF TGTGCCAGCACCTACGAGCAGTACTTC
TRBJ2-5 15 many TRBD2 TRBV12-3/TRBV12-4 CASSSQSGRGKTQYF TGTGCCAGCAGTTCCCAAAGCGGGAGGGGGAAGACCCAGTACTTC
TRBJ2-1 14 many TRBD2 TRBV5-5 CASRLAGGPYEQFF TGTGCCAGCAGACTAGCGGGAGGGCCCTATGAGCAGTTCTTC
TRBJ2-3 16 many TRBD2 TRBV15 CATSRGGSGVTDTQYF TGTGCCACCAGCAGAGGTGGTAGCGGGGTCACAGATACGCAGTATTTT
TRBJ2-7 14 many . TRBV13 CASSLQVGSYEQYF TGTGCCAGCAGCCTACAGGTGGGTTCCTACGAGCAGTACTTC